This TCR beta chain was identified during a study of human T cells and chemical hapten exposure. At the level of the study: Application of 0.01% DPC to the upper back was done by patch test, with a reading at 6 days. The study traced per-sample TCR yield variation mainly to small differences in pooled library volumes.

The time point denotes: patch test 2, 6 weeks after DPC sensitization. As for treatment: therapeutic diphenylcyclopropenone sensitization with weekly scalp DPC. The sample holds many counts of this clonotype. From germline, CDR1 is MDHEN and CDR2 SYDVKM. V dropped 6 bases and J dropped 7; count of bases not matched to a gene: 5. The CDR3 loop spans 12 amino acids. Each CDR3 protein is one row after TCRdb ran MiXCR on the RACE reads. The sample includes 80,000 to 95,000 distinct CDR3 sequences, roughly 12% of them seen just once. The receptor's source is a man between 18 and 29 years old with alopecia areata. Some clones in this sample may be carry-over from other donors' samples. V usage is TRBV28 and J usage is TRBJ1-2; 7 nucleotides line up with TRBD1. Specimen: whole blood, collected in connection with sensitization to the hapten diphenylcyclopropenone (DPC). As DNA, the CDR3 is TGTGCCAGCAGGGGGACAGCCTCTGGCTACACCTTC. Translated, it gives CASRGTASGYTF.